These 27 T cell receptor beta chains came from one sample sequenced in a study of T cells in Graves' hyperthyroidism and ophthalmopathy. It was RNA transcripts that yielded the amplified TCR beta CDR3 regions. A first-round RT-PCR of the TCR CDR3 used the HTBI primer set. TCRdb independently ran MiXCR on the multiplex PCR reads; one entry per CDR3 protein. Of a few hundred thousand distinct CDR3 sequences in the sample, 15% to 20% were seen once. The specimen sequenced was blood. Receptors originate from a man aged 40-55 years with Graves' hyperthyroidism.

A single count supports this clonotype. The rearrangement uses TRBV5-1 and TRBJ2-1; 12 bases match TRBD1. J gave up 8 bases and V 5 bases, and 5 bases lay outside the gene matches. The length of the CDR3 is 14 residues. CDR1 is SGHRS, CDR2 YFSETQ, per germline. Here the CDR3 reads CASSPGTGGHEQFF. The CDR3 DNA reads TGCGCCAGCAGTCCCGGGACAGGGGGCCATGAGCAGTTCTTC.

This clonotype occurred many times. The chain combines TRBV3-1 with TRBJ2-7; D possibly corresponds to TRBD1 (7 bases). Germline V gene sequence: CDR1 LGHDT, CDR2 YNNKEL (reference sequence). This CDR3 region has 15 residues. The V end was cut by 1 base, the J end by 4 bases, with 14 bases between. CDR3 nucleotides: TGTGCCAGCAGCCAAGTGGCAGGGGGGATTTACGAGCAGTACTTC. It specifies CASSQVAGGIYEQYF.

This clonotype was counted at least ten times. The chain joins TRBV7-9 to TRBJ2-1; 7 bases map to TRBD1. V lost 4 bases to trimming and J lost 7 bases; unmatched junction nucleotides: 1. This CDR3 region has 12 residues. The germline CDR1 and CDR2 sequences are SEHNR and FQNEAQ (reference sequence). The CDR3 DNA reads TGTGCCAGCAGCTCACAGGGGAATGAGCAGTTCTTC. Translating gives CASSSQGNEQFF. Full variable domain (rest looked up from reference TRBV7-9 and TRBJ2-1): DTGVSQNPRHKITKRGQNVTFRCDPISEHNRLYWYRQTLGQGPEFLTYFQNEAQLEKSRLLSDRFSAERPKGSFSTLEIQRTEQGDSAMYLCASSSQGNEQFFGPGTRLTVL.

V gene TRBV20-1 combines with J gene TRBJ1-2; no reliable D call. The V end lost 6 bases, the J end lost 8 bases, and 16 bases lay between the germline ends. Germline V CDR1 and CDR2: DFQATT, SNEGSKA (reference sequence). The CDR3 totals 12 residues. The CDR3 loop is CSAAQSSAGYTF. The CDR3 bases are TGCAGTGCGGCTCAGTCGTCAGCGGGCTACACCTTC.

This clonotype has ten or more counts. This chain joins TRBV5-1 and TRBJ1-6, with D perhaps matching TRBD1 (6 bases). CDR3 length: 15 amino acids. The germline V gene encodes CDR1 SGHRS and CDR2 YFSETQ. V was cut by 0 bases and J by 9 bases, with 13 bases left in between. CDR3 DNA sequence: TGCGCCAGCAGCTTGGGGCACACACAGGGTTCACCCCTCCACTTT. This encodes CASSLGHTQGSPLHF.

The chain is built from TRBV12-3 or TRBV12-4 and TRBJ2-7, with a possible D match to TRBD1 (6 bases). The CDR3 spans 15 residues. V lost 3 bases to trimming and J lost 2 bases, with 14 bases between them. This CDR3 reads CASSFYPGTTYEQYF. The CDR3 nucleotides read TGTGCCAGCAGTTTTTATCCAGGGACAACCTACGAGCAGTACTTC.

Only a few counts were recorded for this clonotype. A much larger clonotype is one base distant, so this may be a read error. The V and J genes are TRBV24-1 and TRBJ1-1; perhaps TRBD1 as D (5 bases). Germline CDR1 KGHDR, CDR2 SFDVKD. This CDR3 spans 13 amino acids. This CDR3 reads CATRMGQNTEASF. The CDR3 nucleotides read TGTGCCACCAGGATGGGGCAAAACACTGAAGCTTCCTTT.

This clonotype was detected only a few times. V is TRBV24-1 and J is TRBJ2-1, with a weak D call TRBD2 (6 bases). The CDR3 covers 16 residues. Trimming removed 3 bases from V and 6 bases from J, with 17 bases in between. Per the germline V gene, CDR1 is KGHDR and CDR2 is SFDVKD. In DNA, the CDR3 is TGTGCCACCAGTGATCCCTACAAGGGTAGCGGCAATGAGCAGTTCTTC. It yields the protein CATSDPYKGSGNEQFF.

This clonotype was counted at least ten times. This sequence joins TRBV3-1 and TRBJ2-5, with 11 nucleotides matching TRBD2. This CDR3 region has 16 residues. The germline gives CDR1 LGHDT, CDR2 YNNKEL (reference sequence). J gave up 5 bases and V 3 bases, and 8 bases lay outside the gene matches. CDR3 bases: TGTGCCAGCAGCCACCTTCTAGCGGGGGGCGGGGAGACCCAGTACTTC. Residues: CASSHLLAGGGETQYF.

This clonotype was seen repeatedly, ten times or more. The chain couples TRBV11-2 to TRBJ2-3, with 10 bases lining up with TRBD1. With 5 bases clipped from V and 4 bases from J, the junction kept 18 bases outside the gene matches. Germline CDR1 and CDR2: SGHAT and FQNNGV. The CDR3 covers 19 residues. The CDR3, as DNA: TGTGCCAGCAGCCAGAAAACCTGGCACGGGACAGGGGATCCAGATACGCAGTATTTT. This codes for CASSQKTWHGTGDPDTQYF. Full variable domain (remainder filled in from reference TRBV11-2 and TRBJ2-3): EAGVAQSPRYKIIEKRQSVAFWCNPISGHATLYWYQQILGQGPKLLIQFQNNGVVDDSQLPKDRFSAERLKGVDSTLKIQPAKLEDSAVYLCASSQKTWHGTGDPDTQYFGPGTRLTVL.

This clonotype was counted between two and nine times. The chain joins TRBV24-1 to TRBJ2-7, with D perhaps TRBD1 (6 bases). The CDR3 consists of 13 residues. V lost 4 bases and J lost 4, with 10 bases in between. Germline CDR1 and CDR2: KGHDR and SFDVKD. CDR3 sequence (DNA): TGTGCCACCAGTGAGACAGGTACTTACGAGCAGTACTTC. Amino acid sequence: CATSETGTYEQYF.

This clonotype was counted ten times or more. The chain carries TRBV3-1 and TRBJ2-1; tentative D call: TRBD2 (5 bases). This CDR3 comprises 15 residues. CDR1 LGHDT and CDR2 YNNKEL come from the germline V gene (reference sequence). V lost 1 base, J lost 6 bases, and 13 bases lay in between. The CDR3 protein is CASSQGAGPRNEQFF. DNA for the CDR3: TGTGCCAGCAGCCAAGGGGCGGGCCCCCGCAATGAGCAGTTCTTC.

The V gene is TRBV7-3, the J gene TRBJ2-1; 8 bases match TRBD1. With V trimmed by 7 bases and J by 5 bases, 7 bases remained unmatched. CDR3 length: 14 residues. Germline CDR1 SGHTA, CDR2 FQGTGA. CDR3: CASKQTGAHNEQFF. The CDR3 DNA is TGTGCCAGCAAACAGACAGGGGCCCACAATGAGCAGTTCTTC.

Remarks on this clonotype: A clone one base away is much larger, so this may be a read error. The rearrangement joins TRBV28 to TRBJ2-5, with TRBD1 matching 11 bases. V lost 6 bases and J lost 1; bases outside the gene matches: 1. The CDR3 runs to 14 residues. Germline lookup yields CDR1 MDHEN and CDR2 SYDVKM. The CDR3 sequence: CASSGTGGQETQYF. The DNA of the CDR3 is TGTGCCAGCAGCGGGACAGGGGGCCAAGAGACCCAGTACTTC.

This clonotype was observed many times. Mismatch with germline at one junction end may stem from a read error. V and J are TRBV7-8 and TRBJ2-7; D remains ambiguous. Germline CDR1 SGHVS, CDR2 FQNEAQ. The CDR3 length is 11 residues. CDR3 amino acids: CASRLDGEQYF. The CDR3 DNA is TGTGCCAGCAGATTAGACGGGGAGCAGTACTTC.

This clonotype has at least ten counts. The chain is built from TRBV12-5 and TRBJ1-5; TRBD1 is a possible D gene (5 bases). The germline gives CDR1 LGHNT, CDR2 FRNRAP. The CDR3 is made up of 13 amino acids. V shed 6 bases and J shed 5 bases, with 11 bases lying between them. The DNA of the CDR3 is TGTGCTAGTGGACTTGACAGTTATCAGCCCCAGCATTTT. This codes for CASGLDSYQPQHF. The full variable domain, its missing parts supplied by reference TRBV12-5 and TRBJ1-5, is DARVTQTPRHKVTEMGQEVTMRCQPILGHNTVFWYRQTMMQGLELLAYFRNRAPLDDSGMPKDRFSAEMPDATLATLKIQPSEPRDSAVYFCASGLDSYQPQHFGDGTRLSIL.

This clonotype was recorded at least ten times. CDR3 sequence: CASSEIVPTADTQYF. In nucleotides, the CDR3 is TGTGCCAGCAGTGAAATTGTCCCGACAGCAGATACGCAGTATTTT. V and J are TRBV2 and TRBJ2-3; the D gene is possibly TRBD1 (5 bases). Germline loops: CDR1 SNHLY, CDR2 FYNNEI. The CDR3 covers 15 residues. V was trimmed by 2 bases and J by 4 bases, leaving 13 bases between them.

J is TRBJ2-7 and V is TRBV7-3, with a tentative D call TRBD1 (5 bases). CDR3 length: 21 residues. Per germline, CDR1 SGHTA and CDR2 FQGTGA. V gave up 5 bases and J gave up 4 bases, with 36 bases separating them. CDR3 DNA: TGTGCCAGCAGCGCGTTACCGAACGGGTTGGCTCGGACAATACTGCTTTACGAGCAGTACTTC. Its translation: CASSALPNGLARTILLYEQYF.

This clonotype was counted many times. The J gene is TRBJ2-7, the V gene TRBV6-2 or TRBV6-3; no reliable D call. The CDR3 runs 14 residues. Germline loops: CDR1 MNHEY, CDR2 SVGEGT. V was cut by 5 bases and J by 3 bases, with 14 bases left in between. CDR3 residues: CASSGPLPNYEQYF. CDR3 nucleotides: TGTGCCAGCAGTGGACCGTTGCCCAACTACGAGCAGTACTTC.

This rearrangement joins TRBV28 to TRBJ2-5; either TRBD1 or TRBD2 may fit D (6 bases each). Germline values: CDR1 MDHEN, CDR2 SYDVKM. This CDR3 has 15 amino acids. Trimming cost V 1 base and J 2 bases, with 11 bases left between them. CDR3 nucleotide sequence: TGTGCCAGCAGTTTATTGGGGGGCGATCAAGAGACCCAGTACTTC. It is translated as CASSLLGGDQETQYF.

The chain couples TRBV18 to TRBJ1-6; tentative D call: TRBD1 (6 bases). CDR1 KGHSH and CDR2 LQKENI come from the germline V gene. The CDR3 sequence is 18 residues long. Trimming removed 5 bases from V and 7 bases from J, with 24 bases in between. The CDR3 loop is CASSSLSFSGGDNSPLHF. In nucleotides, the CDR3 is TGTGCCAGCTCATCACTCAGTTTTTCGGGGGGCGACAATTCACCCCTCCACTTT. The whole variable domain, filled in from reference TRBV18 and TRBJ1-6, reads NAGVMQNPRHLVRRRGQEARLRCSPMKGHSHVYWYRQLPEEGLKFMVYLQKENIIDESGMPKERFSAEFPKEGPSILRIQQVVRGDSAAYFCASSSLSFSGGDNSPLHFGNGTRLTVT.

The V call is TRBV20-1, the J call TRBJ1-2; D gene unclear. This CDR3 spans 14 amino acids. The germline V and J ends were trimmed by 0 bases and 4 bases, with 12 bases remaining between them. Germline loops: CDR1 DFQATT, CDR2 SNEGSKA (reference sequence). This CDR3 is CSARDMSPVYGYTF. The CDR3 coding sequence is TGCAGTGCTAGAGATATGAGTCCCGTCTATGGCTACACCTTC.

This clonotype was detected many times. The rearrangement uses TRBV28 and TRBJ2-1; the match to TRBD1 covers 9 bases. This CDR3 contains 13 residues. V gave up 4 bases and J gave up 11 bases; unmatched junction bases: 6. Germline V gene data show CDR1 as MDHEN and CDR2 as SYDVKM. The CDR3 coding sequence is TGTGCCAGCAGTTCGGGACAGGGTGACAAGCAGTTCTTC. Amino acids: CASSSGQGDKQFF.

In its sample, this clonotype was seen a few times. The chain carries TRBV6-1 and TRBJ2-7; TRBD1 matches at 10 bases. This CDR3 is 14 amino acids long. J lost 7 bases, V lost 8 bases, and 11 bases had no gene match. CDR1 MNHNS and CDR2 SASEGT come from the germline V gene. CDR3 DNA: TGTGCCAGCGGCCGGGGACAGGGGCATCGGGAGCAGTACTTC. Translated, it gives CASGRGQGHREQYF.

This clonotype was seen a handful of times. The chain recombines TRBV14 with TRBJ2-2, with D possibly TRBD1 on 5 matching bases. CDR1 is SGHDN and CDR2 is FVKESK in the germline V gene. Trimming took 5 bases from V and 5 from J, leaving 12 bases between them. The CDR3 is 14 amino acids. The CDR3 protein is CASSYHSGTGELFF. The CDR3, as DNA: TGTGCCAGCAGCTATCATTCAGGGACCGGGGAGCTGTTTTTT.

V usage is TRBV6-1 and J usage is TRBJ2-7; D is unresolved. Trimming removed 8 bases at V and 0 bases at J, with 17 bases between. Germline CDR1 reads MNHNS; CDR2 reads SASEGT. The CDR3 has 15 amino acids. The CDR3 sequence is CASVMTTISSYEQYF. The CDR3 bases are TGTGCCAGCGTAATGACAACAATTAGCTCCTACGAGCAGTACTTC.

The table lists this clonotype with many counts. This rearrangement joins TRBV4-3 to TRBJ2-5; D is ambiguous. Trimming removed 1 base at V and 5 bases at J, with 8 bases between. The V gene's germline CDR1 is LGHNA and CDR2 YSLEER. This CDR3 contains 13 residues. CDR3 DNA sequence: TGCGCCAGCAGCCAAGGGCTTTGGGAGACCCAGTACTTC. Its protein is CASSQGLWETQYF.